These T cell receptor beta chains were read from a single sample in a study of molecular identifiers for immune sequencing clone quantification. Via MiXCR, TCRdb re-called the PCR reads, giving one row per CDR3 protein. The table has about 500,000 distinct CDR3 sequences, about 22% seen once. Input material: naive CD8+ T cells from blood, with Jurkat cell RNA spiked in. The receptor set was obtained from a human donor in good health. Some libraries in this study had Jurkat cell RNA spiked in. Each CDR3 is given with its conserved first and last residue. A D gene is named only where the DNA matches it firmly. Size tells how often a clone was seen (once, few, many) or the class of an expanded clone, and some rows leave it out.

V gene	clone size	D gene	J gene	CDR3 DNA	CDR3 protein
TRBV6-5	many	TRBD1	TRBJ1-1	TGTGCCAGCAGCCTGACAGGGGACATGAACACTGAAGCTTTCTTT	CASSLTGDMNTEAFF
TRBV13	-	TRBD1	TRBJ1-1	TGTGCCAGCAACCCCTTCGGGCAGGGGGGTGGTGAAGCTTTCTTT	CASNPFGQGGGEAFF
TRBV19	few	-	TRBJ1-5	TGTGCCAGTAGTATAGTGGGGTTTAGCAATCAGCCCCAGCATTTT	CASSIVGFSNQPQHF
TRBV6-5	-	TRBD1	TRBJ1-5	TGTGCCAGCAGTTACCCCTACAGGGGACGCTGTCAGCCCCAGCATTTT	CASSYPYRGRCQPQHF
TRBV4-3	-	TRBD2	TRBJ2-3	TGCGCCAGCAGCCAAGATTCCTGGCGGGAGGGCCTGGTTGGAACAGATACGCAGTATTTT	CASSQDSWREGLVGTDTQYF
TRBV11-2	few	-	TRBJ1-1	TGTGCCAGCAGCAGAGGGACCGGGGCTGAGGTTGAAGCTTTCTTT	CASSRGTGAEVEAFF
TRBV29-1	many	-	TRBJ2-2	TGCAGCGTTTTTCGGGACACCGGGGAGCTGTTTTTT	CSVFRDTGELFF
TRBV28	-	-	TRBJ1-5	TGTGCCAGCACTGGGGGTGATCAGCCCCAGCATTTT	CASTGGDQPQHF
TRBV12-3/TRBV12-4	many	-	TRBJ1-5	TGTGCCAGCAGTTCCCTTAGTAGGGAGCGGGATCAGCCCCAGCATTTT	CASSSLSRERDQPQHF
TRBV28	-	-	TRBJ2-3	TGTGCCAGCAGTCTGTGCACAGATACGCAGTATTTT	CASSLCTDTQYF
TRBV29-1	-	TRBD1	TRBJ1-2	TGCAGCGTGAGGGGACAGGGTTTCTATGGCTACACCTTC	CSVRGQGFYGYTF
TRBV30	-	-	TRBJ1-1	TGTGCCTGGAGTGTAATAGGACTCGTCTCTGAAGCTTTCTTT	CAWSVIGLVSEAFF
TRBV19	-	-	TRBJ1-6	TGTGCCAGTAGTATGTGGGGTGGCTCACCCCTCCACTTT	CASSMWGGSPLHF
TRBV19	-	-	TRBJ1-1	TGTGCCAGTAGTACCCCGGGAGGGCAAACTGAAGCTTTCTTT	CASSTPGGQTEAFF
TRBV5-6	many	TRBD1	TRBJ2-7	TGTGCCAGCTCTGGACGGGACAGGTCCTACGAGCAGTACTTC	CASSGRDRSYEQYF
TRBV6-5	many	TRBD2	TRBJ2-1	TGTGCCAGCAGTTCCTCCCTCGCTAGCGGTAATGAGCAGTTCTTC	CASSSSLASGNEQFF
TRBV19	-	TRBD2	TRBJ2-4	TGTGCCAGTAGTTTAGGACTAGCGGGAGGGTATGCCAAAAACATTCAGTACTTC	CASSLGLAGGYAKNIQYF
TRBV29-1	many	TRBD2	TRBJ2-7	TGCAGCGTTGCCCGGAGAGGGAGGGAATACGAGCAGTACTTC	CSVARRGREYEQYF
TRBV11-2	few	-	TRBJ2-1	TGTGCCAGCAGCTTAGGTCGGTCCCGATCCTACAATGAGCAGTTCTTC	CASSLGRSRSYNEQFF
TRBV29-1	few	-	TRBJ2-3	TGCAGCGCCCGGACTTGGACTAGCACAGATACGCAGTATTTT	CSARTWTSTDTQYF
TRBV6-2/TRBV6-3	-	-	TRBJ1-1	TGTGCCAGCAGTTACGGGGGTCTGGACACTGAAGCTTTCTTT	CASSYGGLDTEAFF
TRBV20-1	-	TRBD2	TRBJ2-3	TGCAGTGCTACGGAAAAAACTGTAGCGGGAGAGCGGGAAGATACGCAGTATTTT	CSATEKTVAGEREDTQYF
TRBV4-1	-	-	TRBJ1-5	TGCGCCGGCAGCCAAGTAGGGCAAGGGGGTCAGCCCCAGCATTTT	CAGSQVGQGGQPQHF
TRBV19	many	-	TRBJ2-3	TGTGCCAGTAGTGTCTTTAGCACAGATACGCAGTATTTT	CASSVFSTDTQYF
TRBV19	many	-	TRBJ2-3	TGTGCCAGTAGCACCCTCGTCACAGATACGCAGTATTTT	CASSTLVTDTQYF
TRBV7-2	many	-	TRBJ2-5	TGTGCCAGCAGTTCCCCGCCGGGGGAGACCCAGTACTTC	CASSSPPGETQYF
TRBV10-3	-	-	TRBJ2-7	TGTGCCATCAGTGAGATCGGAGGTTCGCCGGGGGAGCAGTACTTC	CAISEIGGSPGEQYF
TRBV28	many	-	TRBJ2-3	TGTGCCAGCAGTTACAGGGTCACAGATACGCAGTATTTT	CASSYRVTDTQYF
TRBV19	few	-	TRBJ2-3	TGTGCCAGTAGTATGCGAGGGTCCCGCACAGATACGCAGTATTTT	CASSMRGSRTDTQYF